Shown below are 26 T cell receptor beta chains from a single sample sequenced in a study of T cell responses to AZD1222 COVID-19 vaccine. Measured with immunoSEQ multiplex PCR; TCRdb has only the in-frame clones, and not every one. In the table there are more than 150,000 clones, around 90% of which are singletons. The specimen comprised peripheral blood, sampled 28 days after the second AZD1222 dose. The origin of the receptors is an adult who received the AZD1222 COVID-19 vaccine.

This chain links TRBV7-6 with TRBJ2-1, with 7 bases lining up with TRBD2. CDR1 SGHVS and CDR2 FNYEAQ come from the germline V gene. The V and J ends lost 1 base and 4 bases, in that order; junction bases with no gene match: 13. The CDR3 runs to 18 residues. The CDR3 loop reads CASSLEGDYKQFYNEQFF. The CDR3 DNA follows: TGTGCCAGCAGCTTAGAAGGGGACTATAAACAGTTTTACAATGAGCAGTTCTTC.

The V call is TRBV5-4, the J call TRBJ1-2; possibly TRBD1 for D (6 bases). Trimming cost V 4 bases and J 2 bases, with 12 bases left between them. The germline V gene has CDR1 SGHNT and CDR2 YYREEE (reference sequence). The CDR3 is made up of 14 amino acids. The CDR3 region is CASSGGGTNYGYTF. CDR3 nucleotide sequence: TGTGCCAGCAGCGGGGGCGGGACCAACTATGGCTACACCTTC.

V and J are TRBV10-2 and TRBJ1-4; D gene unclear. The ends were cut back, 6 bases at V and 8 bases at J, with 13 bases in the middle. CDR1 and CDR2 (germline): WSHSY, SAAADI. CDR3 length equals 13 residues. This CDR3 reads CASRGRTREKLFF. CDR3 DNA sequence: TGCGCCAGCAGGGGCAGAACGAGGGAAAAACTGTTTTTT.

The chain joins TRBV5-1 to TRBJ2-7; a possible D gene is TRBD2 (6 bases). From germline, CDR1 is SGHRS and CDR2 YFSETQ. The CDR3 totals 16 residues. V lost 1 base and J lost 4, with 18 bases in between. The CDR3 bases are TGCGCCAGCAGCTTGTCGGGGGTACGGGCCGGGTACGAGCAGTACTTC. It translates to CASSLSGVRAGYEQYF.

CDR3 sequence reads: CATKRQGSYEQYF. The CDR3 DNA reads TGCGCCACCAAGAGACAGGGCTCCTACGAGCAGTACTTC. The gene calls are TRBV10-1 and TRBJ2-7; 7 bases are a match to TRBD1. The ends lost 10 bases at V and 0 bases at J; junction bases unmatched: 6. CDR1 is WNHNN and CDR2 is SYGVQD in the germline V gene (reference sequence). CDR3 length equals 13 residues.

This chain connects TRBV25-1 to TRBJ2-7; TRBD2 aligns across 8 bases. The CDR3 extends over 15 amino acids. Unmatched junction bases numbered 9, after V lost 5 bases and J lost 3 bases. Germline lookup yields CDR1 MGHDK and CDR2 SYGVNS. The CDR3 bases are TGTGCCAGCAGTCCCCCGGGACTAGAGGGCTACGAGCAGTACTTC. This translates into CASSPPGLEGYEQYF.

In nucleotides, the CDR3 is TGTGCCAGCAGCTTGGCCGGCAGGGTTGACGCCGGGGAGCTGTTTTTT. Translation gives CASSLAGRVDAGELFF. The V call is TRBV5-6, the J call TRBJ2-2, with D possibly TRBD1 on 5 matching bases. Trimming cost V 0 bases and J 6 bases, with 15 bases left between them. The V gene's germline CDR1 is SGHDT and CDR2 YYEEEE. The length of the CDR3 is 16 residues. Combining the CDR3 with reference TRBV5-6 and TRBJ2-2 gives the whole variable domain DAGVTQSPTHLIKTRGQQVTLRCSPKSGHDTVSWYQQALGQGPQFIFQYYEEEERQRGNFPDRFSGHQFPNYSSELNVNALLLGDSALYLCASSLAGRVDAGELFFGEGSRLTVL.

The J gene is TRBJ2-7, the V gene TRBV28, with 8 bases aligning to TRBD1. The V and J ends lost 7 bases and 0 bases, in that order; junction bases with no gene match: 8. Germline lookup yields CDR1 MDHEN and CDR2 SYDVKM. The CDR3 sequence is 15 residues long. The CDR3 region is CASTPGTGYSYEQYF. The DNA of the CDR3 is TGTGCCAGCACCCCCGGGACAGGCTACTCCTACGAGCAGTACTTC.

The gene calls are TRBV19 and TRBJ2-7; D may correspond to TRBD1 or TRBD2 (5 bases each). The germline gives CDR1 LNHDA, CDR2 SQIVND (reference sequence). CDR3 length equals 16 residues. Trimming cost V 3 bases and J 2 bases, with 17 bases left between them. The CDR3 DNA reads TGTGCCAGTAGTATGGGGGTGGGGACCGAGACCTACGAGCAGTACTTC. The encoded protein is CASSMGVGTETYEQYF. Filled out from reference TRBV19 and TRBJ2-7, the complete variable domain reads DGGITQSPKYLFRKEGQNVTLSCEQNLNHDAMYWYRQDPGQGLRLIYYSQIVNDFQKGDIAEGYSVSREKKESFPLTVTSAQKNPTAFYLCASSMGVGTETYEQYFGPGTRLTVT.

CDR3 sequence reads: CASSPTGANVLTF. CDR3 nucleotides: TGTGCCAGCAGCCCTACTGGGGCCAACGTCCTGACTTTC. The V gene is TRBV7-2, the J gene TRBJ2-6; D is ambiguous. Deletions cut 5 bases from V and 2 bases from J, with 4 bases between. This CDR3 region has 13 residues. Looked up from germline, CDR1 is SGHTA and CDR2 is FQGNSA.

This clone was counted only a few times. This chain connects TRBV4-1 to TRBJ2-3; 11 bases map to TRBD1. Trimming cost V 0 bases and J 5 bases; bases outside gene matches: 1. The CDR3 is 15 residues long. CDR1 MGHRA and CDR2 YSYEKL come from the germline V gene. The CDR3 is CASSQEGQGGDTQYF. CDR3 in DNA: TGCGCCAGCAGCCAAGAGGGACAGGGGGGAGATACGCAGTATTTT.

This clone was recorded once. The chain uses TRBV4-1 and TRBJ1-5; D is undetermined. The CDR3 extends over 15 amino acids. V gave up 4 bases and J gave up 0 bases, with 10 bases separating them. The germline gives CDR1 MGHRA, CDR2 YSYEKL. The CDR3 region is CASSPNDASNQPQHF. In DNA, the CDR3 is TGCGCCAGCAGCCCGAATGATGCTAGCAATCAGCCCCAGCATTTT.

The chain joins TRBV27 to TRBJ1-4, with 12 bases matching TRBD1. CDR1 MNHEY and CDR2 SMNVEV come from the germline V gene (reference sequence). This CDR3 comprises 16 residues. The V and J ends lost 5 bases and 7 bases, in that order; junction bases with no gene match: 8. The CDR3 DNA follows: TGTGCCAGCAGTAGGGACAGGGGGCTCCTGGCTGAAAAACTGTTTTTT. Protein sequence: CASSRDRGLLAEKLFF.

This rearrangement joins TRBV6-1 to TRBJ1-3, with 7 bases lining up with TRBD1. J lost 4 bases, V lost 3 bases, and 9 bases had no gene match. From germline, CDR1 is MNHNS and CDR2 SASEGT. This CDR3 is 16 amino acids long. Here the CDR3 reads CASSDPGGTRGNTIYF. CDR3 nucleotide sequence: TGTGCCAGCAGTGACCCAGGGGGGACCCGGGGAAACACCATATATTTT.

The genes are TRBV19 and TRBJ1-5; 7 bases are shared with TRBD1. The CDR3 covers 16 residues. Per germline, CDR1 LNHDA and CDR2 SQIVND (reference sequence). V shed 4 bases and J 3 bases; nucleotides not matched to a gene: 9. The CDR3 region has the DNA TGTGCCAGTAGTACCGCCGGGACAGCCCCCAATCAGCCCCAGCATTTT. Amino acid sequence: CASSTAGTAPNQPQHF.

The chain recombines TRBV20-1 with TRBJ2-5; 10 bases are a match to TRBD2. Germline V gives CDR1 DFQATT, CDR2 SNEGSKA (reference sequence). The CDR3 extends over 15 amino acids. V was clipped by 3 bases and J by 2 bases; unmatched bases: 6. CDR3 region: CSASPSGGLQETQYF. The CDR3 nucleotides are TGCAGTGCTAGTCCTAGCGGGGGCCTTCAAGAGACCCAGTACTTC.

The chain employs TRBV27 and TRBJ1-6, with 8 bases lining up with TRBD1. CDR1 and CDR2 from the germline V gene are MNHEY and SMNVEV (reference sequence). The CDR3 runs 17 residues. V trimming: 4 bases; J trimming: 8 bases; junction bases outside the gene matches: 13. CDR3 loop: CASSSMDRAYSDSPLHF. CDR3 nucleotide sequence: TGTGCCAGCAGTTCCATGGACAGGGCATATAGTGATTCACCCCTCCACTTT.

In nucleotides, the CDR3 is TGCGCCAGCAGCCAAGAGGTTGGGCAGGGCCAGCCCCAGCATTTT. Translated: CASSQEVGQGQPQHF. The chain combines TRBV4-3 with TRBJ1-5, with TRBD1 as a possible D gene (5 bases). The CDR3 contains 15 residues. The V end lost 0 bases, the J end lost 7 bases, and 13 bases lay between the germline ends. Germline loops: CDR1 LGHNA, CDR2 YSLEER.

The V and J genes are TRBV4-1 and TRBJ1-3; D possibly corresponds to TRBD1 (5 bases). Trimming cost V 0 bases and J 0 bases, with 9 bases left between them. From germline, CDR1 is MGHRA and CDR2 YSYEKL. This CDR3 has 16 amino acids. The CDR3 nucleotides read TGCGCCAGCAGCCAAGACTTGGGACCCTCTGGAAACACCATATATTTT. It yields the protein CASSQDLGPSGNTIYF.

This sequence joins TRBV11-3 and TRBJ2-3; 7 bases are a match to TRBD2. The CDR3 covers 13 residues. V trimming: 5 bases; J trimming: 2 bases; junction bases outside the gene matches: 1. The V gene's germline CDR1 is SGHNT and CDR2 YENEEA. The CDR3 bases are TGTGCCAGCAGCAGCGGGGTCACAGATACGCAGTATTTT. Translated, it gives CASSSGVTDTQYF.

This CDR3 reads CASSYLGGEQFF. DNA of the CDR3: TGTGCCAGCAGTTACCTGGGCGGAGAGCAGTTCTTC. The genes are TRBV6-2 or TRBV6-3 and TRBJ2-1; D remains unclear. The CDR3 loop spans 12 amino acids. Germline CDR1 MNHEY, CDR2 SVGEGT. Between the trimmed V and J ends, which lost 2 bases and 10 bases, there was a span of 9 bases.

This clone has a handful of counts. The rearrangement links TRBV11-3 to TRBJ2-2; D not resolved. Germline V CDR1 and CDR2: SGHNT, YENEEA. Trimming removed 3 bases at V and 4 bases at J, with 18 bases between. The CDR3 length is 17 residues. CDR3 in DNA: TGTGCCAGCAGCTTCAGCTCCTTCGGGTACTCCACCGGGGAGCTGTTTTTT. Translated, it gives CASSFSSFGYSTGELFF. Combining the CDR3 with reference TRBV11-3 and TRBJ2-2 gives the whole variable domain EAGVVQSPRYKIIEKKQPVAFWCNPISGHNTLYWYLQNLGQGPELLIRYENEEAVDDSQLPKDRFSAERLKGVDSTLKIQPAELGDSAVYLCASSFSSFGYSTGELFFGEGSRLTVL.

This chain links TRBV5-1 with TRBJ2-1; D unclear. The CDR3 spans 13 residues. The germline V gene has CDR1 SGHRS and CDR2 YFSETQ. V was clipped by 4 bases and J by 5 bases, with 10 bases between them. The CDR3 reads CASSAGPDNEQFF. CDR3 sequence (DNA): TGCGCCAGCAGCGCCGGACCTGACAATGAGCAGTTCTTC. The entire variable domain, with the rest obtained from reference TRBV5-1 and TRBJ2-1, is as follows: KAGVTQTPRYLIKTRGQQVTLSCSPISGHRSVSWYQQTPGQGLQFLFEYFSETQRNKGNFPGRFSGRQFSNSRSEMNVSTLELGDSALYLCASSAGPDNEQFFGPGTRLTVL.

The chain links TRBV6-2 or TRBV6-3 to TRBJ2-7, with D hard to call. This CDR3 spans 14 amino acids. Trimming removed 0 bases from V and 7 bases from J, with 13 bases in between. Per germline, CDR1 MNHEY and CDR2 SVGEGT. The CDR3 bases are TGTGCCAGCAGTTACTCTTACCCTAGGTTTGAGCAGTACTTC. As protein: CASSYSYPRFEQYF.

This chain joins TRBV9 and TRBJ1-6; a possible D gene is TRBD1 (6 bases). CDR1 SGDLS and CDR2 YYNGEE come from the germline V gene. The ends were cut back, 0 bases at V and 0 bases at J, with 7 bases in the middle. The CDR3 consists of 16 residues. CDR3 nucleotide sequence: TGTGCCAGCAGCGTAGAGGACAGCTCCTATAATTCACCCCTCCACTTT. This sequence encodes CASSVEDSSYNSPLHF.

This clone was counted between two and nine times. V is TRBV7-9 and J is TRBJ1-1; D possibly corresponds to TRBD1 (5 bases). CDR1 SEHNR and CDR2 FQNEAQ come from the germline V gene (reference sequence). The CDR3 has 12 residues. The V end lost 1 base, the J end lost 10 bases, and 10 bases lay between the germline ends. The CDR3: CASSLELTAAFF. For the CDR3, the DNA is TGTGCCAGCAGCTTAGAGTTGACAGCAGCTTTCTTT.